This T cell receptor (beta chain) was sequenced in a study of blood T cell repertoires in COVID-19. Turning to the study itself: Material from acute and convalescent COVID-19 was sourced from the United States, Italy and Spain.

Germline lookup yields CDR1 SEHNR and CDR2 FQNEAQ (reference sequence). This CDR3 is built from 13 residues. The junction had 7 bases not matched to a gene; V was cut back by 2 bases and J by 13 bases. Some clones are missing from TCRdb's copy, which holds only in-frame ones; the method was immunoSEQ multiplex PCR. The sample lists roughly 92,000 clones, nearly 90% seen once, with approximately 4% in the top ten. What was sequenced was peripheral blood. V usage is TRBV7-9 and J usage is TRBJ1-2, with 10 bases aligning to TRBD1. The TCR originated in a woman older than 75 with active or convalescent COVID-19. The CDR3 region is CASSLRQGASCTF. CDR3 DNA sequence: TGTGCCAGCAGCTTAAGACAGGGGGCAAGTTGCACCTTC.